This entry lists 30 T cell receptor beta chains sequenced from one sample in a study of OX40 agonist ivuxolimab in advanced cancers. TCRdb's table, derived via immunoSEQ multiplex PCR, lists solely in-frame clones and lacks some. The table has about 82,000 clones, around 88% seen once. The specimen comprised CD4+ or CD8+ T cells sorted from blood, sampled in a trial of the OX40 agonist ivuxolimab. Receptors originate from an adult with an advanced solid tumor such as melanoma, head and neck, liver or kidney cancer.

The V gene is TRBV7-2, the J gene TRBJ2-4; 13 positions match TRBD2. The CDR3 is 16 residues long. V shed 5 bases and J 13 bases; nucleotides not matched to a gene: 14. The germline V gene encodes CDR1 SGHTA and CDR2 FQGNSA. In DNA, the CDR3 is TGTGCCAGCAGCGCTACCCCGGGACTAGCGGGATGGTTGCAGTACTTC. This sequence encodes CASSATPGLAGWLQYF.

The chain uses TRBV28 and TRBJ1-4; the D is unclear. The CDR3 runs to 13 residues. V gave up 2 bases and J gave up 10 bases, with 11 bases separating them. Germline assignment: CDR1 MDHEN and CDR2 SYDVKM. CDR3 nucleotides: TGTGCCAGCAGTTTAATGTCCATGGGAAAACTGTTTTTT. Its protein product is CASSLMSMGKLFF.

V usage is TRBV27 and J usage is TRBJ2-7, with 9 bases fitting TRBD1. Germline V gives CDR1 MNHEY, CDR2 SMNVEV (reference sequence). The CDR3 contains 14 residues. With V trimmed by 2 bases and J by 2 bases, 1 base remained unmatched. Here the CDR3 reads CASSLRQGAYEQYF. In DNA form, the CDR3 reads TGTGCCAGCAGTTTAAGACAGGGGGCCTACGAGCAGTACTTC.

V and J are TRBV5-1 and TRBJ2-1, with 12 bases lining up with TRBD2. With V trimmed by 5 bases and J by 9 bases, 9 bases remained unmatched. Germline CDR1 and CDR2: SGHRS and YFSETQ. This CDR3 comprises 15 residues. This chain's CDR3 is CASRSLAGGRGEQFF. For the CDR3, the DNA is TGCGCCAGCAGGTCACTAGCGGGAGGTAGAGGTGAGCAGTTCTTC. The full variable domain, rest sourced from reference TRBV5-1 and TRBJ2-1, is KAGVTQTPRYLIKTRGQQVTLSCSPISGHRSVSWYQQTPGQGLQFLFEYFSETQRNKGNFPGRFSGRQFSNSRSEMNVSTLELGDSALYLCASRSLAGGRGEQFFGPGTRLTVL.

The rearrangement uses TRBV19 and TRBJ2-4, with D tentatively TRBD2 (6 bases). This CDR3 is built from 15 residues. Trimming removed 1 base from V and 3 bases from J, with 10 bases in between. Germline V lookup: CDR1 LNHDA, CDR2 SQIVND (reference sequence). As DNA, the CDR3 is TGTGCCAGTAGTATAGCTAGCGAGCACAAAAACATTCAGTACTTC. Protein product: CASSIASEHKNIQYF. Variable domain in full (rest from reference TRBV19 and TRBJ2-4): DGGITQSPKYLFRKEGQNVTLSCEQNLNHDAMYWYRQDPGQGLRLIYYSQIVNDFQKGDIAEGYSVSREKKESFPLTVTSAQKNPTAFYLCASSIASEHKNIQYFGAGTRLSVL.

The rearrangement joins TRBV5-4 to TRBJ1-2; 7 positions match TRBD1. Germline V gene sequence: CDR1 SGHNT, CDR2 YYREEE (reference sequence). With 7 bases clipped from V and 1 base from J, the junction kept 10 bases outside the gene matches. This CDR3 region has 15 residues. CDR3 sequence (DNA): TGTGCCAGCGGCCGTCTCGGACAGGATAACTATGGCTACACCTTC. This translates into CASGRLGQDNYGYTF.

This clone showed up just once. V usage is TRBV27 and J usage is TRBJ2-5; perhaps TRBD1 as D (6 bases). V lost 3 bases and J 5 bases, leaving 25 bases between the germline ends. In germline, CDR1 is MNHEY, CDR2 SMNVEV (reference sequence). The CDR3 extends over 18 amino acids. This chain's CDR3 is CASSFRPQSRGGWETQYF. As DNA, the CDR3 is TGTGCCAGCAGTTTTAGGCCACAGTCGAGAGGGGGATGGGAGACCCAGTACTTC.

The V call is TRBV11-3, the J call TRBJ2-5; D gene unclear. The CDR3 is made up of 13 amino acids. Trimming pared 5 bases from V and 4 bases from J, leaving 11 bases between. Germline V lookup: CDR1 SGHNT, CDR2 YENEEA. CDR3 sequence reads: CASSPTAVETQYF. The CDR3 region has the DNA TGTGCCAGCAGCCCCACCGCGGTAGAGACCCAGTACTTC.

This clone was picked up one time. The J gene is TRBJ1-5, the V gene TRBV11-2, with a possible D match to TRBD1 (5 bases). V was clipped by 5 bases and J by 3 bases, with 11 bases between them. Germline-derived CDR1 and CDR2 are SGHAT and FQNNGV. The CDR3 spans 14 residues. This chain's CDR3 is CASSLRQNNQPQHF. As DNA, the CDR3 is TGTGCCAGCAGCCTAAGACAGAACAATCAGCCCCAGCATTTT.

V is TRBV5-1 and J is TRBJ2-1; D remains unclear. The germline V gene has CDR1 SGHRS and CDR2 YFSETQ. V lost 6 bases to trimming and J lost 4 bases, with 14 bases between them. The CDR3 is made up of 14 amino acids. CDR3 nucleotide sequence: TGCGCCAGCAAACGAGAGGAAGTGTACAATGAGCAGTTCTTC. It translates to CASKREEVYNEQFF.

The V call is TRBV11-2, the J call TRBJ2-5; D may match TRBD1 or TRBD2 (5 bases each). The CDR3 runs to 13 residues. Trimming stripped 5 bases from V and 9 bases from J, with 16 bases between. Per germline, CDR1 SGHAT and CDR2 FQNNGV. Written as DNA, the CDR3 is TGTGCCAGCAGCCCGGGGCCCCGTGGGGCCCAGTACTTC. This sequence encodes CASSPGPRGAQYF.

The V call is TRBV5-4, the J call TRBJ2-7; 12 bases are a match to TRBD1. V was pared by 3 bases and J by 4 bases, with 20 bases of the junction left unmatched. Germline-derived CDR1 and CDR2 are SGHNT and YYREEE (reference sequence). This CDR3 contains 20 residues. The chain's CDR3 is CASSSGTGGRGGSSRYEQYF. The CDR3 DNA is TGTGCCAGCAGCTCTGGGACAGGGGGCCGTGGCGGGAGTTCTAGGTACGAGCAGTACTTC.

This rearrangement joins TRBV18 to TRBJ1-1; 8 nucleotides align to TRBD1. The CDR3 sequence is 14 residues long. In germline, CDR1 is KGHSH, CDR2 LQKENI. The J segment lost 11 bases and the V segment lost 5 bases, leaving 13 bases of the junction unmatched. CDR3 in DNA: TGTGCCAGCTCATTTTTGACAGGGGCCGTGGAGGCTTTCTTT. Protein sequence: CASSFLTGAVEAFF.

For the CDR3, the DNA is TGTGCCAGCAGCCTCGTCAGGGCAAACACTGAAGCTTTCTTT. It specifies CASSLVRANTEAFF. The genes are TRBV11-2 and TRBJ1-1; possibly TRBD1 for D (5 bases). V lost 5 bases and J lost 2, with 12 bases in between. CDR3 length equals 14 residues. Per the germline V gene, CDR1 is SGHAT and CDR2 is FQNNGV.

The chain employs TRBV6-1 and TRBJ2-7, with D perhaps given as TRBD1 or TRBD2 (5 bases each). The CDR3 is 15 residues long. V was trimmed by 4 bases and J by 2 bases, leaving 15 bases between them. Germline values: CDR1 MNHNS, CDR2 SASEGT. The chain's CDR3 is CASSVFGGIAYEQYF. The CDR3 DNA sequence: TGTGCCAGCAGTGTGTTTGGGGGAATCGCCTACGAGCAGTACTTC.

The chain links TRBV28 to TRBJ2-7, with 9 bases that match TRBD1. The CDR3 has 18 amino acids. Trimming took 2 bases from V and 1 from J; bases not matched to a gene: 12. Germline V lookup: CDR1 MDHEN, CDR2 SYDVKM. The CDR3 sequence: CASSLTPGQGKSSYEQYF. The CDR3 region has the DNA TGTGCCAGCAGTTTAACGCCGGGACAGGGCAAGTCGTCCTACGAGCAGTACTTC.

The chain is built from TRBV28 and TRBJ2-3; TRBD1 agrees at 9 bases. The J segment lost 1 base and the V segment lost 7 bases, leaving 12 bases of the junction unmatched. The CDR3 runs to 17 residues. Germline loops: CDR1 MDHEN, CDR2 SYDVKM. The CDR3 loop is CASKGQGFFIGTDTQYF. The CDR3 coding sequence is TGTGCCAGCAAGGGACAGGGATTTTTCATCGGCACAGATACGCAGTATTTT.

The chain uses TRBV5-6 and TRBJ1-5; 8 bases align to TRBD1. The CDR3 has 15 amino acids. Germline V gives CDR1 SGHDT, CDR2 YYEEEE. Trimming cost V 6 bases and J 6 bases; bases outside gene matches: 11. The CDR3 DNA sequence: TGTGCCAGCAACGATTGGCAGGGGGCGGGTCAGCCCCAGCATTTT. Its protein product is CASNDWQGAGQPQHF.

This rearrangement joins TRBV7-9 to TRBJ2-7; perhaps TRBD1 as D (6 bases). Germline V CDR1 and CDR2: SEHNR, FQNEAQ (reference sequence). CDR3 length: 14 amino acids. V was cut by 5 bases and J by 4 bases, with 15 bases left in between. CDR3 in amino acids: CASSPPNRDYEQYF. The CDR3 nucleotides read TGTGCCAGCAGCCCCCCAAACAGGGATTACGAGCAGTACTTC.

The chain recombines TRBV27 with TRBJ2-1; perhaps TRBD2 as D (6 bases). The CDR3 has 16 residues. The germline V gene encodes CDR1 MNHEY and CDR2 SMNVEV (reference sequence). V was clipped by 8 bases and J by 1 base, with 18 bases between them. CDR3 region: CASGRRLGGSYNEQFF. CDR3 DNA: TGTGCCAGCGGCCGGCGCCTTGGGGGGTCCTACAATGAGCAGTTCTTC.

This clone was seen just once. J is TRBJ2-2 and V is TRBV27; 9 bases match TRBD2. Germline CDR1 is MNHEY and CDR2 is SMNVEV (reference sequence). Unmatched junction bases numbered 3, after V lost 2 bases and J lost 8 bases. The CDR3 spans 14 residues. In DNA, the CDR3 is TGTGCCAGCAGTTTACTAGCGGGGAGGGGGGAGCTGTTTTTT. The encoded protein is CASSLLAGRGELFF.

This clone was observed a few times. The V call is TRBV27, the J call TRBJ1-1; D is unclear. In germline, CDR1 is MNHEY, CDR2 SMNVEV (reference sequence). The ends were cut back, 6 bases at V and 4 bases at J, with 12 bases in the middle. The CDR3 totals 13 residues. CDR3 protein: CASRPLGITEAFF. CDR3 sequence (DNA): TGTGCCAGCAGACCCCTTGGGATCACTGAAGCTTTCTTT.

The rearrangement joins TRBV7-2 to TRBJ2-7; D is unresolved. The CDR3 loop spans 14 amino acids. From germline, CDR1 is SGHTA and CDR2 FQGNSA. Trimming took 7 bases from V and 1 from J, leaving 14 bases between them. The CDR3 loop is CASNPDTVSYEQYF. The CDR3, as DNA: TGTGCCAGCAACCCCGACACGGTTTCCTACGAGCAGTACTTC.

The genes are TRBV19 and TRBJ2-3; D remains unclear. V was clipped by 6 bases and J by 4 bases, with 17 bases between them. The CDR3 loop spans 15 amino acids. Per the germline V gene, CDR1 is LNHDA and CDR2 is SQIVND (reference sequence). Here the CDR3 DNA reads TGTGCCAGTAGCCTCGCGCGCCTTGAGGCAGATACGCAGTATTTT. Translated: CASSLARLEADTQYF.

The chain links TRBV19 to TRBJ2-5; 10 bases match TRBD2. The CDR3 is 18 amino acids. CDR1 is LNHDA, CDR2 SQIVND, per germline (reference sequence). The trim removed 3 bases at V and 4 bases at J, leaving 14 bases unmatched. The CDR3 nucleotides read TGTGCCAGTAGTATCGTTACTAGCGGGACGATGGGGCTAGAGACCCAGTACTTC. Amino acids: CASSIVTSGTMGLETQYF.

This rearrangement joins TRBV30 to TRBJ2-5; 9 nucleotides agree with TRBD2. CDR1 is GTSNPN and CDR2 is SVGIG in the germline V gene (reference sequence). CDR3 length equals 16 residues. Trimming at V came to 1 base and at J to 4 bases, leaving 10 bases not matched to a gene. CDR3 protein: CAWSGPRAGGGETQYF. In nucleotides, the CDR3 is TGTGCCTGGAGTGGCCCCCGGGCGGGAGGGGGAGAGACCCAGTACTTC.

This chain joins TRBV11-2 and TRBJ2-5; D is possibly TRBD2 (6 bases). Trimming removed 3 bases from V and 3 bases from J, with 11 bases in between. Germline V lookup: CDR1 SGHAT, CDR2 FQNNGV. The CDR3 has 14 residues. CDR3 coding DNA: TGTGCCAGCAGCTTTTCCGGGAGCAAAGAGACCCAGTACTTC. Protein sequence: CASSFSGSKETQYF.

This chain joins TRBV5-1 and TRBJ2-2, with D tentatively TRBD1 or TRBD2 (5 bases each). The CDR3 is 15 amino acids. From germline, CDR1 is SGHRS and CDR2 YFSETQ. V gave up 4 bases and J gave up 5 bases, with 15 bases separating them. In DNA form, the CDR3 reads TGCGCCAGCAGCCAAGGGACCAGAGGGACCGGGGAGCTGTTTTTT. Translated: CASSQGTRGTGELFF.

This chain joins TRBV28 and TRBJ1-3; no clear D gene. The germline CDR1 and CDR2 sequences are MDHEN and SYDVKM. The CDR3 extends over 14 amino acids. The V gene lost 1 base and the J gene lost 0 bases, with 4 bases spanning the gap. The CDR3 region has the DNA TGTGCCAGCAGTTTATACAGCTCTGGAAACACCATATATTTT. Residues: CASSLYSSGNTIYF.

In DNA, the CDR3 is TGTGCCAGCAGCAAAGCGCTAATGAGAGGGACAGGGGTCGATGAGCAGTTCTTC. Protein: CASSKALMRGTGVDEQFF. The chain is built from TRBV21-1 and TRBJ2-1; the table's TRBD1 call for D was not verified on the DNA. TRBV21-1 is shown as a pseudogene. The CDR3 totals 18 residues.